This T cell receptor beta chain emerged from a study of T cell responses to AZD1222 COVID-19 vaccine. Study observations and caveats: Spike-specific TCR depth and breadth grew after two AZD1222 doses. Spike as a whole was targeted by vaccine-associated CD4 TCRs, dominant at 160-218 and 743-854. Close to half of spike-specific TCRs reportedly recognize unmutated variant regions. There were mostly white British donors and more females than males, and clonal diversity was possibly underestimated.

Produced via immunoSEQ multiplex PCR; TCRdb's table is partial and in-frame only. The repertoire includes about 120,000 clones, 92% of them detected once, and around 14% sits in the top ten. Germline assignment: CDR1 MNHEY and CDR2 SMNVEV (reference sequence). V lost 5 bases, J lost 7 bases, and 17 bases lay in between. This CDR3 comprises 14 residues. As to this clone: Its antigen remains unknown.

The rearrangement links TRBV27 to TRBJ2-5, with D perhaps being TRBD1 or TRBD2 (5 bases each). The source of this sequence is an adult in good health. The sample was peripheral blood, taken on day 0 of AZD1222 vaccination. The CDR3 DNA reads TGTGCCAGCAGTCTAACCGGGACGTCAGGGACCCAGTACTTC. It codes for CASSLTGTSGTQYF.